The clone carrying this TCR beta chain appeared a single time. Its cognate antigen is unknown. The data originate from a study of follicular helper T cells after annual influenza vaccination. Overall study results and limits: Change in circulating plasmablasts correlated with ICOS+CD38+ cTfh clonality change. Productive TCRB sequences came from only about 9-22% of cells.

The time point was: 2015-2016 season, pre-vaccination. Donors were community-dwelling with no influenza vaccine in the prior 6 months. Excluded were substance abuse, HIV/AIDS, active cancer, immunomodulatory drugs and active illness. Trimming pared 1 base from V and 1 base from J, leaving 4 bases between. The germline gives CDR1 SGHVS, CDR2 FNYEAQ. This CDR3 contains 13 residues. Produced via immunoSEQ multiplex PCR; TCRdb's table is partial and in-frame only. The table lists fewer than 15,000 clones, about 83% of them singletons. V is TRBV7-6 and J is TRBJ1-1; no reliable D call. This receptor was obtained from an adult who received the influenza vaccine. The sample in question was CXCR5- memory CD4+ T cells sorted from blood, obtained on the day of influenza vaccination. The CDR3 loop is CASSLVANTEAFF. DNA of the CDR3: TGTGCCAGCAGCTTAGTTGCGAACACTGAAGCTTTCTTT.